This T cell receptor (beta chain) was documented in a study of T cell responses to AZD1222 COVID-19 vaccine. Study-wide background: Some second doses came at about 4 weeks and others at about 12 weeks; these were pooled.

In the case of this clone: Its antigen is as yet unknown.

The V and J ends lost 6 bases and 5 bases respectively, with 17 bases between them. Per germline, CDR1 MNHEY and CDR2 SMNVEV (reference sequence). The CDR3 length is 14 residues. Repertoires were generated with immunoSEQ multiplex PCR, while TCRdb's copy carries only in-frame clones and drops some. The sample includes about 150,000 clones, more than 85% seen only once; the top ten take 1.5% to 2%. General study results and limits: At 160-218 and 743-854, vaccine-associated CD4 TCRs were dominant, and they spanned spike. Just a handful of AZD1222 recipients were seropositive at baseline.

V is TRBV27 and J is TRBJ2-7; a weak D match, TRBD1 (6 bases). The clonotype originates from an adult in good health. The starting material was peripheral blood, obtained on day 0 of AZD1222 vaccination. Here the CDR3 reads CASRSGGRGDEQYF. The DNA for the CDR3 is TGTGCCAGCAGAAGTGGGGGCCGAGGGGACGAGCAGTACTTC.